This T cell receptor beta chain was retrieved from a study of T cell responses to AZD1222 COVID-19 vaccine. Study observations and caveats: Baseline seropositivity characterized only a handful of AZD1222 recipients. Reportedly, nearly half the spike-specific TCRs target unmutated variant regions.

Regarding this clone: What it recognizes is unknown.

TCRdb's table, derived via immunoSEQ multiplex PCR, lists solely in-frame clones and lacks some. The sample holds 120,000 to 150,000 clones; about nine tenths are singletons and the top ten take under 2%. This CDR3 is built from 12 residues. V shed 1 base and J shed 11 bases, with 11 bases lying between them. Germline V lookup: CDR1 SEHNR, CDR2 FQNEAQ (reference sequence). The sequenced sample was peripheral blood, obtained 28 days after the second AZD1222 dose. The J gene is TRBJ1-1, the V gene TRBV7-9; possible D gene TRBD1, 5 bases. This receptor was obtained from an adult who received the AZD1222 COVID-19 vaccine. The CDR3 spells CASSLDPGRAFF. The CDR3 DNA reads as TGTGCCAGCAGCTTAGATCCAGGGCGGGCTTTCTTT.